This TCR beta chain was observed in a study of cytomegalovirus exposure and HLA in healthy donors (dated 2017 in TCRdb). Concerning the study at large: In an earlier analysis of roughly 500 of the donors, roughly 300 Gb of sequence data and approximately 100 million unique TCR beta sequences from some 170 million T cells were reported. An early release covering just under 650 HLA-typed donors comprised around 300 gigabases of sequencing data and roughly 86 million unique TCR sequences. Among the roughly 400 genotyped donors, roughly 80% belonged to the genetic ancestry cluster associated with self-reported Caucasian donors. The study aimed to test whether signatures of past pathogen exposure could be identified by cataloging public T cell receptors. The study profiled the T cell repertoires of more than 500 subjects by immunosequencing and related them to cytomegalovirus serostatus. Besides the first cohort of hundreds of subjects, a separate validation cohort made up of over 100 different subjects was used. High-throughput TCR immunosequencing, statistical association of individual TCRs with disease status, and machine learning were combined to predict cytomegalovirus infection status. In a later analysis, previously published TCR beta repertoires from hundreds of donors were re-analyzed and high-resolution HLA genotyping was added so that TCR occurrence patterns could be studied. The later analysis used no new phenotypic data to find candidate immune exposures, relying instead on TCR beta sequences and their occurrence across donors. To decide whether each TCR beta V gene segment behaved as functional or pseudogenic, an earlier analysis of some 600 of the donors relied on high-throughput TCR beta sequencing. Donor age, sex, ethnicity and CMV serostatus were collected together with the repertoire data. Genome-wide SNP genotypes for about 55% of the 666 donors were used in a later genetic analysis, which treated that subset as a discovery cohort. Every discovery cohort repertoire had been produced on one sequencing platform. Class I and class II HLA loci were covered by the typing at four-digit resolution. The number of donors typed differed by locus, with 629-630 for A, B, C, DRB1 and DQB1, more than 500 for DQA1, about 610 for DPA1, and around 460 for DPB1. Four to six DR-DQ haplotypes were handled as single units for association and clustering, since linkage in the cohort was strong. On average, around 240,000 unique TCR beta nucleotide sequences were sequenced per donor among some 420 genotyped donors of the cohort, with roughly 18% of those sequences being non-productive. What the authors observed across the whole study: Specific HLA alleles were associated with 16,951 TCR beta sequences at a false discovery rate of 0.05 in a later analysis. Only TCR beta chains were sequenced in this cohort, and the absence of alpha or paired-chain data limited detectable features. The study listed 150 to 200 TCR beta chains as associated with cytomegalovirus. Most TCR sequences were seen in very few donors, while some public TCRs were found in many individuals. In a later analysis, most CMV-associated TCR beta chains were found to appear HLA-restricted, with HLA associations seemingly driven largely by CMV exposure. A cluster of highly shared sequence variants was judged likely to be a technical artifact of the sequencing pipeline. A few of the identified cytomegalovirus-associated TCR beta chains were confirmed in vitro to be specific for cytomegalovirus antigens. Some IMGT-functional V segments, including TRBV6-2 and TRBV6-3, could not be told apart with the 87-base-pair reads, so those segments were excluded. HLA typing was unavailable for some donors at each locus, so association tests used only the typed subset. The authors suggested that the approach could potentially be generalized to other disease states and immunological phenotypes. Roughly uniform sequencing depth across donors was assumed in presence/absence analyses, although this assumption may not hold. A further reported finding was that TCR beta sequences accurately predicted the HLA-A and HLA-B alleles for most subjects in the first cohort. A later genetic analysis reported fewer N-insertions in productive TCRs among donors in an Asian-associated ancestry cluster than the roughly 650-donor mean. According to a later analysis, parvovirus B19, influenza, CMV and Epstein-Barr virus appeared linked to several top co-occurrence clusters. Strong co-occurrence of HLA alleles, especially DR and DQ, made assigning TCR associations to individual alleles difficult. In a later analysis, the rate of TCR association differed among HLA loci, with DRB1 alleles having the most associated TCRs and HLA-C alleles having the fewest. In an earlier analysis of more than 450 of the donors, most TCR beta V segments were observed in productive rearrangements about 90% or about 30% of the time, broadly matching IMGT annotations. Correlated functional status among segregating V segments might be attributable to linkage disequilibrium, but an unknown experimental factor could not be ruled out. Cytomegalovirus status was reported to be diagnosed by the classifier with high specificity and sensitivity in both the original and validation cohorts. In a later analysis, HLA-associated TCR beta chains were found to be more clonally expanded and to have lower generation probabilities than equally common non-associated chains. A later genetic analysis associated a missense DCLRE1C variant with V-gene and J-gene trimming of TCR beta chains, and an independent cohort replicated the association. Over 15 rarely observed V segments, including chromosome 9 orphons, were excluded from the earlier analysis of several hundred of the donors because counts were too low. CMV serostatus was the only immune exposure information available for the cohort.

In total, over 600 healthy bone marrow donors made up the cohort. At the time of sampling, every cohort member was nominally healthy, though immune exposures that went unrecorded were likely present. The donor tested CMV seropositive and was one of the 289 seropositive cohort members. Every donor gave a peripheral blood sample, and the peripheral blood mononuclear cells from that sample were used for TCR beta sequencing. The Qiagen DNeasy Blood Extraction Kit was used to extract genomic DNA from the blood cell samples. In the case of this clone: Its antigen is still unknown.

The library came from the immunoSEQ multiplex PCR assay. The multiplex PCR relied on a mix of 60 forward primers for TCR Vbeta segments and 13 reverse primers for TCR Jbeta segments. The CDR3 region of rearranged TCR beta genes was amplified from genomic DNA with a multiplex PCR assay. The Illumina HiSeq System was used to sequence the amplified TCR beta libraries as 87-base-pair reads. As for how the authors treated the data: Across the 500 to 700 repertoires, a later analysis counted tens of millions of unique TCR beta chains, 9.5 million to 12 million of which were shared by at least two donors. To remove PCR and sequencing errors, raw reads were error-corrected and collapsed into unique sequences using a nearest-neighbor algorithm that merged closely related sequences. Alignment of CDR3 sequences to IMGT reference sequences was used to assign V, D and J gene segments. Each retained sequence needed at least a six-nucleotide match to both a V gene segment and a J gene segment. Rearrangements were classified as productive when the CDR3 lacked stop codons and remained in frame with V and J, and all other rearrangements were classified as non-productive. CDR3 was defined according to IMGT convention as the region running from the second conserved V-encoded cysteine to the conserved J-encoded phenylalanine. Sequences without an unambiguous match to a single V gene segment were excluded from the earlier analysis of about 600 of the donors. An earlier analysis of some 610 of the donors called V segments functional above 56.7% productive rearrangements and segregating when the between-donor standard deviation exceeded 5%. A statistical classification framework was developed to diagnose cytomegalovirus status using the catalog of TCR beta chain sequences. A later analysis assigned V and J genes by comparing TCR nucleotide sequences with IMGT/GENE-DB human TR gene sequences. Using the TCRdist pipeline, a later analysis assigned CDR3 sequences along with most-parsimonious VDJ recombination scenarios. In a later analysis, each TCR beta chain was defined by its CDR3 amino acid sequence together with its V-gene family, and reads without a unique V-gene family were excluded. As a way to deal with suspected cross-contamination and a sequencing artifact, a later analysis dropped under 600 nucleotide sequences that were highly shared and had low generation probability. A later analysis calculated a clonal expansion index for each public chain from normalized within-repertoire ranks of inferred template counts. In a later analysis, generation probabilities were computed using a VDJ recombination model fitted to out-of-frame rearrangements, and the results were checked against IGoR. A later analysis scored TCR-TCR, TCR-HLA and TCR-CMV co-occurrence with hypergeometric tests, applying a repertoire-size bias correction to TCR pairs. To estimate false discovery rates, a later analysis permuted the HLA or CMV assignments 20 times. In a later analysis, co-occurring TCRs were grouped using DBSCAN, with TCRdist sequence similarity added in when clustering inside HLA-allele-positive subsets. Repertoires with fewer than 30,000 or more than 120,000 public chains were left out of co-occurrence clustering, as were several repertoires with anomalous nucleotide sharing. TCRdb holds this immuneACCESS table with in-frame rearrangements only. Some clones are missing; in checked studies, unresolved V genes explain under half, and the rest has no known cause. That table supplies the V and J calls and clone size; D and trimming were determined from the DNA. This sample's records show about 200,000 clones. The leading ten clones occupy 0.9% to 1.4% of the sample.

Trimming takes 4 bases from V and 1 base from J, and the germline ends sit 11 bases apart. The CDR3 spans 14 residues, from the cysteine through the phenylalanine. Only CDR3 DNA is held: 42 bases, read in frame from base 1. Based on the germline V gene, the CDR1 and CDR2 sequences are SGHRS and YFSETQ. This TCR came from a girl aged 2 to 10 in good health and CMV-seropositive. Input material: PBMCs. The V gene is TRBV5-1 and the J gene is TRBJ1-2, with TRBD1 as a weak D call on 6 bases. The CDR3 is CASSPGTYNYGYTF. The DNA sequence is as follows: TGCGCCAGCAGCCCCGGGACATATAACTATGGCTACACCTTC. The CDR3 plus the reference TRBV5-1 and TRBJ1-2 genes for the other parts give the full variable domain: KAGVTQTPRYLIKTRGQQVTLSCSPISGHRSVSWYQQTPGQGLQFLFEYFSETQRNKGNFPGRFSGRQFSNSRSEMNVSTLELGDSALYLCASSPGTYNYGYTFGSGTRLTVV.